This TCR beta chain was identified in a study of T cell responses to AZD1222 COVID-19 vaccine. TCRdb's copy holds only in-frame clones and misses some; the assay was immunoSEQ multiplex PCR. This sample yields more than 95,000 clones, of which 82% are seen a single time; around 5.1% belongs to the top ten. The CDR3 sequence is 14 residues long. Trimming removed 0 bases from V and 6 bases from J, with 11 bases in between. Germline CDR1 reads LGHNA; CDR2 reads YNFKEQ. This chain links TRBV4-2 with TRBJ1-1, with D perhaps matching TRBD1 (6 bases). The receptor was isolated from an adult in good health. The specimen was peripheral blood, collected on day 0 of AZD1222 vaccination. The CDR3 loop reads CASSQDRGGPEAFF. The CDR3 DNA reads TGTGCCAGCAGCCAAGATCGGGGGGGGCCTGAAGCTTTCTTT.